This TCR beta chain was recorded in a study of cytomegalovirus exposure and HLA in healthy donors. There are 14 residues in the CDR3. V dropped 9 bases and J dropped 2; count of bases not matched to a gene: 8. In germline, CDR1 is MNHNS, CDR2 SASEGT. Broader study findings: For TCR beta chains, V- and J-gene trimming was later linked to a missense DCLRE1C variant. Reportedly, HLA-A and HLA-B alleles of most subjects were accurately predicted from TCR beta. Under in vitro conditions, three CMV-associated chains were confirmed as specific for CMV antigens.

Regarding donors, all were healthy bone marrow donors. Remarks on this clone: Its antigen is unknown.

Researchers ran the PCR with 60 Vbeta and 13 Jbeta primers. The table came from immunoSEQ multiplex PCR; TCRdb's copy has only in-frame clones and leaves some out. The sample carries about 170,000 clones, 70% to 90% recorded once. The V gene is TRBV6-1, the J gene TRBJ2-3; 7 bases are shared with TRBD2. This sequence originates from a male donor in good health and CMV-seronegative. Sequencing was done on a sample of PBMCs. The CDR3 nucleotides are TGTGCCAGTCTAGCGGTGCTAGTCACAGATACGCAGTATTTT. Translating it yields CASLAVLVTDTQYF.